The sequence of this T cell receptor (beta chain) was determined in a study of cytomegalovirus exposure and HLA in healthy donors. PCR employed 60 Vbeta and 13 Jbeta primers. Using immunoSEQ multiplex PCR, the repertoire was profiled, and TCRdb retains in-frame clones only, with some absent. The repertoire consists of around 120,000 clones, with approximately 78% occurring once and the leading ten covering about 3%. The germline V gene encodes CDR1 SQVTM and CDR2 ANQGSEA. The length of the CDR3 is 12 residues. The ends were cut back, 4 bases at V and 6 bases at J, with 13 bases in the middle. The V call is TRBV29-1, the J call TRBJ2-7; weak D call: TRBD1 (6 bases). What was sequenced was PBMCs. The receptor's source is a human donor in good health. The CDR3 here is CSVGNRAGEQYF. DNA for the CDR3: TGCAGCGTTGGCAACAGGGCTGGCGAGCAGTACTTC.